The subject of this entry is one T cell receptor beta chain. Trimming at V came to 5 bases and at J to 7 bases, leaving 10 bases not matched to a gene. Germline V gene lookup returns CDR1 DFQATT and CDR2 SNEGSKA (reference sequence). The CDR3 runs 14 residues. Each CDR3 protein is one row after TCRdb ran MiXCR on the 5' RACE reads. The sample includes fewer than 450,000 distinct CDR3 sequences, 9% of them seen just once. These data belong to a study of identical twins. The sample was naive T cells sorted from blood. The rearrangement links TRBV20-1 to TRBJ1-4; 7 nucleotides line up with TRBD1. The TCR comes from a woman between 45 and 60 years old in good health. The CDR3 bases are TGCAGTGCTGGTCGACAGGGCAAGGGTGAAAAACTGTTTTTT. Translation: CSAGRQGKGEKLFF.